The rows below give T cell receptor beta chains drawn from one sample of a study of T cells in Graves' hyperthyroidism and ophthalmopathy. MiXCR, applied by TCRdb to the multiplex PCR reads, yields one record per CDR3 protein. Of under 750,000 distinct CDR3 sequences in the sample, 18% were seen once. Specimen: blood. The receptors here all came from a woman aged 45 to 65 with Graves' hyperthyroidism that later progressed to Graves' ophthalmopathy. Both conserved end residues are part of each CDR3. D genes are given only for firm matches. Expanded clones are given a class, and other clones once, few, many or no size at all.

D,J,size,V,DNA,CDR3
TRBD1,TRBJ2-7,many,TRBV20-1,TGCAGTGCTAGACCAAATCCTCGCCTGGGCAGGGACAGATCCTACGAGCAGTACTTC,CSARPNPRLGRDRSYEQYF
-,TRBJ2-4,-,TRBV6-1,TGTGCCAGCAGCCTATTTCCGGGGAACAAAAACATTCAGTACTTC,CASSLFPGNKNIQYF
-,TRBJ2-5,-,TRBV5-1,TGCGCCAGCAGCTTGGTGGCGGGACCCGGAGAGACCCAGTACTTC,CASSLVAGPGETQYF
-,TRBJ2-7,-,TRBV15,TGTGCCACCAGGTCTATGGGTGGGAACGAGCAGTACTTC,CATRSMGGNEQYF
-,TRBJ1-6,-,TRBV2,TGTGCCAGCAGCTTGGCCGGGCCGGGACGGCTTAATTCACCCCTCCACTTT,CASSLAGPGRLNSPLHF
TRBD2,TRBJ2-5,-,TRBV11-2,TGTGCCAGCAGCTTATATAGCGGGGGGGTCCAAGAGACCCAGTACTTC,CASSLYSGGVQETQYF
-,TRBJ1-1,few,TRBV7-9,TGTGCCAGCAGCCCCCCCGAGGTTCGAAACACTGAAGCTTTCTTT,CASSPPEVRNTEAFF
TRBD1,TRBJ1-2,few,TRBV12-3/TRBV12-4,TGTGCCAGCAGCCCAGACAGGGTGGGGGGGTATGGCTACACCTTC,CASSPDRVGGYGYTF
TRBD2,TRBJ2-5,-,TRBV20-1,TGCAGTGCTAGAGACGCTAGCGGAGTTAGAGAGACCCAGTACTTC,CSARDASGVRETQYF
-,TRBJ1-1,many,TRBV12-3/TRBV12-4,TGCGCCAGCAGCTTGGGGTGGAACACTGAAGCTTTCTTT,CASSLGWNTEAFF
TRBD1,TRBJ2-7,many,TRBV18,TGTGCCAGCTCACCACCGGGACAGCGCGAGCAGTACTTC,CASSPPGQREQYF
-,TRBJ2-2,many,TRBV5-1,TGCGCCAGCAGCTTGTGGGAGGACAGGTCTGCGAACACCGGGGAGCTGTTTTTT,CASSLWEDRSANTGELFF
-,TRBJ1-1,many,TRBV12-3/TRBV12-4,TGTGCCAGCAGTTCGTCCTTGAGCACTGAAGCTTTCTTT,CASSSSLSTEAFF
-,TRBJ2-5,-,TRBV18,TGTGCCAGCTCACCAAATTTCGGGGAGACCCAGTACTTC,CASSPNFGETQYF
-,TRBJ1-4,many,TRBV2,TGTGCCAGCGTCTCCGGGGCAACTAATGAAAAACTGTTTTTT,CASVSGATNEKLFF
-,TRBJ1-5,many,TRBV12-3/TRBV12-4,TGTGCCAGCAGTTCTGGGGTGCATAGCAATCAGCCCCAGCATTTT,CASSSGVHSNQPQHF
-,TRBJ2-2,-,TRBV19,TGTGCCAGTAGTATAGTTGGGGCCGGGGAGCTGTTTTTT,CASSIVGAGELFF
-,TRBJ2-5,many,TRBV7-3,TGTGCCAGCAGCACTGGACAGCCCGACGAGACCCAGTACTTC,CASSTGQPDETQYF
-,TRBJ1-3,many,TRBV18,TGTGCCAGCTCACCGAAGGACAGCGGTTCTGGAAACACCATATATTTT,CASSPKDSGSGNTIYF
-,TRBJ1-2,many,TRBV20-1,TGCAGTGCTAGAGATCCCTGGACCCTATATGGCTACACCTTC,CSARDPWTLYGYTF
-,TRBJ1-5,many,TRBV7-2,TGTGCCAGCAGCCGCAGGGGACCGAATCAGCCCCAGCATTTT,CASSRRGPNQPQHF
-,TRBJ2-2,-,TRBV14,TGTGCCAGCAGCCATCTGACTCGAATAAACACCGGGGAGCTGTTTTTT,CASSHLTRINTGELFF
TRBD2,TRBJ2-5,many,TRBV11-3,TGTGCCAGCAGCTCGGGAGGGACCCAGTACTTC,CASSSGGTQYF
-,TRBJ2-1,-,TRBV20-1,TGCAGTGCTAAGGAGGGGGGGGCTTCTGGTGAGCAGTTCTTC,CSAKEGGASGEQFF
-,TRBJ1-4,many,TRBV28,TGTGCCAGCAGTCCAACGGGGGGGCGCGGAAAACTGTTTTTT,CASSPTGGRGKLFF
-,TRBJ2-2,many,TRBV9,TGTGCCAGCAGCGTTAACGGGGCCGGCACCGGGGAGCTGTTTTTT,CASSVNGAGTGELFF
-,TRBJ1-6,-,TRBV12-3/TRBV12-4,TGTGCCAGCAGTTATGGGGTTTCTTCACCCCTCCACTTT,CASSYGVSSPLHF
TRBD1,TRBJ1-5,few,TRBV6-1,TGTGCCAGCAGCGGACAGGTCGGCAATCAGCCCCAGCATTTT,CASSGQVGNQPQHF
-,TRBJ2-1,many,TRBV3-1,TGTGCCAGCAGCCAAGAGGGGATAGGGCCGGGTTCGCATGAGCAGTTCTTC,CASSQEGIGPGSHEQFF
TRBD2,TRBJ2-3,few,TRBV7-9,TGTGCCAGCAGCTCCCTTTCCCGCGGGGGGTTTCGTGATACGCAGTATTTT,CASSSLSRGGFRDTQYF
-,TRBJ2-5,many,TRBV12-3/TRBV12-4,TGTGCCAGCAGCCACCCGGGACACGGGGAGACCCAGTACTTC,CASSHPGHGETQYF
TRBD1,TRBJ1-6,many,TRBV6-1,TGTGCCAGCAGTAAGCGGACAGGTTACAATTCACCCCTCCACTTT,CASSKRTGYNSPLHF
-,TRBJ1-2,few,TRBV29-1,TGCAGCGTTGAAGTCACTGTCGTTGGCTACACCTTC,CSVEVTVVGYTF
TRBD2,TRBJ2-7,-,TRBV5-5,TGTGCCAGCAGCTTGCTCCGGGGAGCTAGCGGGGACGCCTACGAGCAGTACTTC,CASSLLRGASGDAYEQYF
-,TRBJ1-1,many,TRBV5-6,TGTGCCAGCAGCTTGGCCTCGATGACTGAAGCTTTCTTT,CASSLASMTEAFF
TRBD2,TRBJ2-1,many,TRBV5-1,TGCGCCAGCAGCTTCTTAGCGGGGGGAAACAATGAGCAGTTCTTC,CASSFLAGGNNEQFF
-,TRBJ2-1,many,TRBV11-2,TGTGCCAGCAGCTTAGGGAGGGAGCGCAATGAGCAGTTCTTC,CASSLGRERNEQFF
TRBD2,TRBJ2-7,-,TRBV5-1,TGCGCCAGCAGCTTACCGGGGGGGCCCTACGAGCAGTACTTC,CASSLPGGPYEQYF
-,TRBJ1-4,-,TRBV29-1,TGCAGCGGGAGGGACGGGACTAATGAAAAACTGTTTTTT,CSGRDGTNEKLFF
TRBD1,TRBJ2-5,many,TRBV11-2,TGTGCCAGCAGCTACTGGGACAGGGACTTAAAGACCCAGTACTTC,CASSYWDRDLKTQYF
-,TRBJ1-6,-,TRBV30,TGTGCCTGGACTTCGGACCGATTAGATTCACCCCTCCACTTT,CAWTSDRLDSPLHF
TRBD1,TRBJ2-1,many,TRBV11-2,TGTGCCAGCAGCCAGACGCGACAGGGCCACAATGAGCAGTTCTTC,CASSQTRQGHNEQFF
-,TRBJ2-3,-,TRBV19,TGTGCCAGTAGTTGGCCGAGTACCGATACGCAGTATTTT,CASSWPSTDTQYF
-,TRBJ2-5,few,TRBV6-1,TGTGCCACCAGCAGTAGGGGGGGAGAGACCCAGTACTTC,CATSSRGGETQYF
TRBD1,TRBJ1-1,many,TRBV6-1,TGTGCCAGCAGTGGCCGCCGACAGGGGAAGGACACTGAAGCTTTCTTT,CASSGRRQGKDTEAFF
-,TRBJ1-2,-,TRBV15,TGTGCCACCAGCAGAGATTGGGGCGCGGAGTCTGGCTACACCTTC,CATSRDWGAESGYTF
TRBD2,TRBJ2-3,few,TRBV30,TGTGCCTGGAGTAGGGCTAGCGGGGGGCAGGATACGCAGTATTTT,CAWSRASGGQDTQYF
TRBD1,TRBJ1-1,many,TRBV28,TGTGCCAGCAGCCATGACAGGGGGGACACTGAAGCTTTCTTT,CASSHDRGDTEAFF
-,TRBJ1-1,-,TRBV10-3,TGTGTCATCAGTGATCCACAGGTCCTACCCCTTAAGGAAGCTTTCTTT,CVISDPQVLPLKEAFF
-,TRBJ2-1,-,TRBV28,TGTGCCAGCAGTTTCGGCAGTAAAGAGTTCTTC,CASSFGSKEFF
-,TRBJ1-1,-,TRBV19,TGTGCCAGTAGTGCTCCCCCGGGACACCAAAACACTGAAGCTTTCTTT,CASSAPPGHQNTEAFF
-,TRBJ2-1,-,TRBV15,TGTGCCACCAGCAGTTCCGACACTAATGAGCAGTTCTTC,CATSSSDTNEQFF
-,TRBJ1-5,many,TRBV2,TGTGCCAGCAGTGATGGGAGCAATCAGCCCCAGCATTTT,CASSDGSNQPQHF
TRBD1,TRBJ1-2,-,TRBV6-1,TGTGCCAGCAGCCGGGACAGGGGGCGCGTTCACTATGGCTACACCTTC,CASSRDRGRVHYGYTF
-,TRBJ2-6,many,TRBV11-2,TGTGCCAGCAGCCTTGGGGTCGGGGCCAACGTCCTGACTTTC,CASSLGVGANVLTF
-,TRBJ1-4,-,TRBV20-1,TGCAGTGCTAGGTTACAGGGCACTAATGAAAAACTGTTTTTT,CSARLQGTNEKLFF
-,TRBJ1-3,few,TRBV20-1,TGCAGTGCTAGAGGGACGGGAGGAAACACCATATATTTT,CSARGTGGNTIYF
TRBD2,TRBJ2-5,many,TRBV30,TGTGCCCTGGAGGGACTAGCGGTGAGCTACATGGATCCCCACCAAGAGACCCAGTACTTC,CALEGLAVSYMDPHQETQYF
TRBD1,TRBJ1-6,few,TRBV20-1,TGCAGTGCAAATGGACAGGCGGGACGGTCACCCCTCCACTTT,CSANGQAGRSPLHF
-,TRBJ1-5,few,TRBV6-1,TGTGCCAGCAGTGAATGGTCAGGGAGCAATCAGCCCCAGCATTTT,CASSEWSGSNQPQHF